This T cell receptor beta chain was documented in a study of radiotherapy plus CTLA-4 blockade in lung cancer. The study's findings and limits: The authors reported that early blood T cell clone dynamics, with interferon-beta, best predicted response. Subsequent to radiotherapy plus ipilimumab, tumor-derived TCR clones underwent expansion in blood.

Focal radiation was given together with CTLA-4 blockade (ipilimumab) to patients with chemo-refractory metastatic non-small-cell lung cancer. Profiling relied on immunoSEQ multiplex PCR, and the TCRdb table lists in-frame clones only, not all of them. The table shows about 98,000 clones, with 82% occurring only once. Germline lookup yields CDR1 SGHVS and CDR2 FQNEAQ. With 5 bases clipped from V and 6 bases from J, the junction kept 5 bases outside the gene matches. The CDR3 contains 15 residues. As to this clone: The antigen remains unidentified.

The input for sequencing was peripheral blood, taken from a patient treated with radiotherapy plus ipilimumab. The chain employs TRBV7-8 and TRBJ2-1; 12 nucleotides agree with TRBD2. The source is a human donor with non-small cell lung cancer who had a partial response to radiotherapy plus ipilimumab. This chain's CDR3 is CASSPTSGRTNEQFF. In nucleotides, the CDR3 is TGTGCCAGCAGCCCGACTAGCGGGAGAACCAATGAGCAGTTCTTC. Looking up the rest from reference TRBV7-8 and TRBJ2-1 gives the full variable domain: GAGVSQSPRYKVAKRGQDVALRCDPISGHVSLFWYQQALGQGPEFLTYFQNEAQLDKSGLPSDRFFAERPEGSVSTLKIQRTQQEDSAVYLCASSPTSGRTNEQFFGPGTRLTVL.